The clone carrying this T cell receptor beta chain was seen more than once but under ten times. 13 Jbeta primers and 60 Vbeta primers were used for the PCR. Produced via immunoSEQ multiplex PCR; TCRdb's table is partial and in-frame only. Here the sample spans about 160,000 clones, about 72% being singletons. This entry comes from a study of cytomegalovirus exposure and HLA in healthy donors. V was cut by 4 bases and J by 0 bases, with 13 bases left in between. CDR1 and CDR2 (germline): MNHEY, SMNVEV (reference sequence). The length of the CDR3 is 16 residues. The sequenced sample consisted of PBMCs. This sequence was found in a man in his fifties or sixties in good health and CMV-seronegative. This chain connects TRBV27 to TRBJ1-5; D perhaps matches TRBD1 (6 bases). CDR3 amino acids: CASSYNGQYSNQPQHF. DNA for the CDR3: TGTGCCAGCAGTTACAACGGACAGTATAGCAATCAGCCCCAGCATTTT.